Following are 15 T cell receptor beta chains from one sample sequenced in a study of T-cell reconstitution after alpha-beta-depleted transplantation in children. Unique molecular identifiers were incorporated when the TCRbeta library was constructed. TCRdb re-analysed the PCR reads in MiXCR, keeping a single row per CDR3 protein. Of approximately 1,000,000 distinct CDR3 sequences in the sample, around 30% were seen once. This specimen was PBMCs, mostly from graft donor cells, taken 360 days after TCRalphabeta/CD19-depleted stem cell transplant. These receptors originate from a boy in the first two years of life who had a stem cell transplant for SCID, so the T cells may come from the graft donor.

The sample holds a few counts of this clonotype. The V and J genes are TRBV5-1 and TRBJ2-7; 13 positions match TRBD2. The CDR3 is 15 residues long. V shed 4 bases, J shed 5 bases, and the junction held 6 bases outside the gene matches. Germline CDR1 is SGHRS and CDR2 is YFSETQ. CDR3 sequence (DNA): TGCGCCAGCAGCGTGGGACTAGCGGGGTTGCACGAGCAGTACTTC. Translated, it gives CASSVGLAGLHEQYF.

This clonotype was recorded a few times. The rearrangement joins TRBV29-1 to TRBJ1-1; possible D gene TRBD1, 5 bases. Germline CDR1 SQVTM, CDR2 ANQGSEA. V gave up 0 bases and J gave up 3 bases, with 20 bases separating them. There are 17 residues in the CDR3. The CDR3 here is CSVEDYLRRGWYTEAFF. CDR3 sequence (DNA): TGCAGCGTTGAAGATTACTTAAGGCGGGGGTGGTACACTGAAGCTTTCTTT.

The chain recombines TRBV6-1 with TRBJ2-3; D tentatively reads TRBD1 or TRBD2 (6 bases each). The V and J ends lost 10 bases and 6 bases respectively, with 17 bases between them. The CDR3 extends over 13 amino acids. The V gene's germline CDR1 is MNHNS and CDR2 SASEGT. CDR3 amino acids: CATGRQGRDTQYF. In nucleotides, the CDR3 is TGTGCCACCGGACGGCAGGGGAGGGATACGCAGTATTTT.

This clonotype came up once. The chain recombines TRBV12-3 or TRBV12-4 with TRBJ1-4; a weak D match, TRBD1 (5 bases). There are 15 residues in the CDR3. V lost 5 bases and J lost 3, with 13 bases in between. The CDR3 sequence is CASSPMGEANEKLFF. The CDR3 coding sequence is TGTGCCAGCAGTCCCATGGGGGAAGCTAATGAAAAACTGTTTTTT.

This clonotype was observed a few times. The chain joins TRBV5-6 to TRBJ2-1; D gene ambiguous. The germline V gene has CDR1 SGHDT and CDR2 YYEEEE. V was shortened by 0 bases and J by 1 base, with 14 bases between the two germline ends. The CDR3 runs to 17 residues. CDR3 coding DNA: TGTGCCAGCAGCTTGGGTGAGCGTCTAGTGTCCTACAATGAGCAGTTCTTC. Translation: CASSLGERLVSYNEQFF.

This clonotype turned up a few times. This chain joins TRBV5-1 and TRBJ2-7, with a tentative D call TRBD1 (6 bases). Germline CDR1 reads SGHRS; CDR2 reads YFSETQ. Trimming pared 3 bases from V and 2 bases from J, leaving 12 bases between. This CDR3 is built from 14 residues. The chain's CDR3 is CASSSRTAAYEQYF. Written as DNA, the CDR3 is TGCGCCAGCAGCTCACGGACAGCAGCCTACGAGCAGTACTTC.

This clonotype was seen a handful of times. The chain links TRBV12-3 or TRBV12-4 to TRBJ2-2; 10 positions agree with TRBD1. The CDR3 runs to 15 residues. V trimming: 6 bases; J trimming: 6 bases; junction bases outside the gene matches: 7. CDR3 in amino acids: CASSRGQGVPGELFF. The CDR3 nucleotides read TGTGCCAGCAGCCGAGGACAGGGGGTACCCGGGGAGCTGTTTTTT.

The sample holds a few counts of this clonotype. The chain employs TRBV12-3 or TRBV12-4 and TRBJ2-3; possible D gene TRBD2, 5 bases. This CDR3 is 15 amino acids long. V was trimmed by 6 bases and J by 0 bases, leaving 13 bases between them. The CDR3 protein is CASSGPGRSTDTQYF. Written as DNA, the CDR3 is TGTGCCAGCAGCGGCCCGGGAAGGAGCACAGATACGCAGTATTTT.

This clonotype was counted a few times. V gene TRBV5-6 combines with J gene TRBJ2-4; D gene uncertain. Germline assignment: CDR1 SGHDT and CDR2 YYEEEE. V lost 0 bases and J 0 bases, leaving 4 bases between the germline ends. The CDR3 totals 14 residues. The CDR3 sequence is CASSLVAAKNIQYF. The DNA of the CDR3 is TGTGCCAGCAGCTTGGTCGCAGCCAAAAACATTCAGTACTTC.

The chain combines TRBV7-8 with TRBJ2-1, with TRBD2 matching over 10 bases. The CDR3 consists of 16 residues. Germline CDR1 reads SGHVS; CDR2 reads FQNEAQ. V shed 4 bases and J 8 bases; nucleotides not matched to a gene: 11. The CDR3 coding sequence is TGTGCCAGCAGCTCTCAGCGGGGGGGCTTGTTCGATGAGCAGTTCTTC. The encoded protein is CASSSQRGGLFDEQFF.

This clonotype was counted a few times. The chain uses TRBV4-2 and TRBJ2-1, with 8 nucleotides matching TRBD2. Per the germline V gene, CDR1 is LGHNA and CDR2 is YNFKEQ. The CDR3 runs to 15 residues. V was clipped by 3 bases and J by 7 bases; unmatched bases: 8. CDR3 sequence: CASSQGGGQGNEQFF. The CDR3 DNA is TGTGCCAGCAGCCAGGGCGGGGGGCAGGGGAATGAGCAGTTCTTC.

The chain uses TRBV12-5 and TRBJ2-1; the match to TRBD1 covers 8 bases. Per the germline V gene, CDR1 is LGHNT and CDR2 is FRNRAP. V was clipped by 6 bases and J by 4 bases; unmatched bases: 8. CDR3 size: 15 residues. CDR3 coding DNA: TGTGCTAGTGGCCGGGGACAGGCATTATACAATGAGCAGTTCTTC. Residues: CASGRGQALYNEQFF.

V gene TRBV29-1 combines with J gene TRBJ2-5; 8 nucleotides match TRBD1. V gave up 7 bases and J gave up 4 bases; unmatched junction bases: 8. The CDR3 contains 13 residues. Germline V gives CDR1 SQVTM, CDR2 ANQGSEA. CDR3 DNA sequence: TGCAGCGCCCTATCCGGGACAGGAGAGACCCAGTACTTC. This gives the protein CSALSGTGETQYF.

The gene calls are TRBV9 and TRBJ2-3; D gene unclear. CDR1 is SGDLS, CDR2 YYNGEE, per germline. The CDR3 runs to 13 residues. V was shortened by 3 bases and J by 2 bases, with 7 bases between the two germline ends. The CDR3 bases are TGTGCCAGCAGCGCCTGGGACACAGATACGCAGTATTTT. This encodes CASSAWDTDTQYF.

This chain connects TRBV27 to TRBJ2-7, with 9 nucleotides matching TRBD1. The CDR3 is made up of 15 amino acids. The J segment lost 7 bases and the V segment lost 1 base, leaving 8 bases of the junction unmatched. Germline CDR1 is MNHEY and CDR2 is SMNVEV (reference sequence). The CDR3 is CASSLYAQGAREQYF. In nucleotides, the CDR3 is TGTGCCAGCAGTTTATACGCACAGGGGGCGAGGGAGCAGTACTTC.